Listed here are 29 T cell receptor beta chains from one sample, sequenced in a study of blood T cell repertoires in COVID-19. Sequencing used immunoSEQ multiplex PCR; TCRdb keeps in-frame clones, though not all of them. The table has about 320,000 clones, roughly 90% seen once; the top ten hold 2.6%. The specimen was PBMCs or T cells enriched from blood (not recorded which). The receptors were sampled from a man aged 60-69 years who had recovered from COVID-19.

This clone was counted a single time. V and J are TRBV6-5 and TRBJ1-2; 7 nucleotides line up with TRBD1. The V segment lost 6 bases and the J segment 5 bases; nucleotides outside the gene matches: 6. This CDR3 is built from 13 residues. Germline loops: CDR1 MNHEY, CDR2 SVGAGI. For the CDR3, the DNA is TGTGCCAGCAGCCCCGGGACAGAGTATGGCTACACCTTC. This translates into CASSPGTEYGYTF.

The chain is built from TRBV2 and TRBJ1-3; D is perhaps TRBD1 (5 bases). The length of the CDR3 is 15 residues. V lost 3 bases and J lost 2, with 11 bases in between. Germline V gives CDR1 SNHLY, CDR2 FYNNEI. The CDR3 DNA is TGTGCCAGCAGTGAGCAGGGTAACCCTGGAAACACCATATATTTT. This encodes CASSEQGNPGNTIYF.

The chain combines TRBV6-5 with TRBJ1-2; the D gene is possibly TRBD1 (5 bases). The CDR3 extends over 12 amino acids. Germline V gene lookup returns CDR1 MNHEY and CDR2 SVGAGI. Trimming stripped 7 bases from V and 8 bases from J, with 14 bases between. CDR3 protein: CASTTGASGYTF. The CDR3 DNA is TGTGCCAGCACCACAGGTGCCTCGGGCTACACCTTC.

This chain connects TRBV11-2 to TRBJ2-7; TRBD1 matches 9 bases. There are 13 residues in the CDR3. After removal of 6 bases from V and 3 bases from J, the junction contained 3 bases not matched to a gene. Germline V lookup: CDR1 SGHAT, CDR2 FQNNGV. The CDR3 DNA sequence: TGTGCCAGCAGGGGACAGGGAATCTACGAGCAGTACTTC. It is translated as CASRGQGIYEQYF.

The CDR3 here is CASRPDRSYGYTF. Written as DNA, the CDR3 is TGTGCCAGCAGACCCGACAGGAGCTATGGCTACACCTTC. The chain couples TRBV5-6 to TRBJ1-2; D possibly corresponds to TRBD1 (6 bases). The length of the CDR3 is 13 residues. The germline V and J ends were trimmed by 5 bases and 4 bases, with 12 bases remaining between them. The germline CDR1 and CDR2 sequences are SGHDT and YYEEEE.

The rearrangement joins TRBV20-1 to TRBJ2-7; 10 bases fit TRBD1. The CDR3 spans 14 residues. Germline CDR1 DFQATT, CDR2 SNEGSKA (reference sequence). V trimming: 3 bases; J trimming: 6 bases; junction bases outside the gene matches: 8. The CDR3 DNA reads as TGCAGTGCTAGTAGGACAGGGGGTTTTCGCGAGCAGTACTTC. Protein sequence: CSASRTGGFREQYF.

The genes are TRBV5-1 and TRBJ1-2; TRBD1 agrees at 8 bases. This CDR3 is 14 amino acids long. Trimming at V came to 4 bases and at J to 3 bases, leaving 5 bases not matched to a gene. Germline values: CDR1 SGHRS, CDR2 YFSETQ. CDR3 DNA: TGCGCCAGCAGCGAAGGGACAGGCGACTATGGCTACACCTTC. Protein: CASSEGTGDYGYTF.

CDR3 in amino acids: CASSYNMRGGFNEQFF. The CDR3 coding sequence is TGTGCCAGCAGTTACAATATGCGGGGGGGTTTCAATGAGCAGTTCTTC. The chain has TRBV6-2 or TRBV6-3 and TRBJ2-1; 9 positions match TRBD2. CDR3 length: 16 amino acids. CDR1 is MNHEY and CDR2 is SVGEGT in the germline V gene. V gave up 2 bases and J gave up 6 bases; unmatched junction bases: 8.

V gene TRBV29-1 combines with J gene TRBJ1-5; TRBD1 matches 7 bases. CDR1 is SQVTM and CDR2 is ANQGSEA in the germline V gene. V trimming: 4 bases; J trimming: 3 bases; junction bases outside the gene matches: 6. The CDR3 is 14 amino acids. CDR3 coding DNA: TGCAGCGTTGTTTTAGGGGGCTACAATCAGCCCCAGCATTTT. Protein sequence: CSVVLGGYNQPQHF. The complete variable domain, with remaining parts taken from reference TRBV29-1 and TRBJ1-5, reads SAVISQKPSRDICQRGTSLTIQCQVDSQVTMMFWYRQQPGQSLTLIATANQGSEATYESGFVIDKFPISRPNLTFSTLTVSNMSPEDSSIYLCSVVLGGYNQPQHFGDGTRLSIL.

The CDR3 bases are TGTGCCAGCACCTGGACAGGCAGCTACGAGCAGTACTTC. This sequence encodes CASTWTGSYEQYF. The chain couples TRBV27 to TRBJ2-7, with 7 bases fitting TRBD1. The CDR3 has 13 residues. The V segment lost 7 bases and the J segment 3 bases; nucleotides outside the gene matches: 6. Germline values: CDR1 MNHEY, CDR2 SMNVEV (reference sequence).

The V gene is TRBV29-1, the J gene TRBJ2-4, with no clear D. Trimming pared 6 bases from V and 5 bases from J, leaving 20 bases between. The germline V gene has CDR1 SQVTM and CDR2 ANQGSEA. There are 15 residues in the CDR3. CDR3 DNA sequence: TGCAGCGTGCTCGGAGCTAGGTTCCCCCAAAACATTCAGTACTTC. As protein: CSVLGARFPQNIQYF.

The V call is TRBV5-1, the J call TRBJ2-7, with TRBD2 identical over 7 bases. Germline V CDR1 and CDR2: SGHRS, YFSETQ. The CDR3 totals 15 residues. V was clipped by 6 bases and J by 0 bases; unmatched bases: 9. CDR3 sequence reads: CASKVQAGSSYEQYF. CDR3 DNA sequence: TGCGCCAGCAAGGTTCAAGCGGGGAGCTCCTACGAGCAGTACTTC.

The rearrangement uses TRBV5-6 and TRBJ1-2; 8 positions agree with TRBD1. From germline, CDR1 is SGHDT and CDR2 YYEEEE. V trimming: 2 bases; J trimming: 3 bases; junction bases outside the gene matches: 6. CDR3 length equals 15 residues. The CDR3 region has the DNA TGTGCCAGCAGCTTCCTTATGACAGGGGACTATGGCTACACCTTC. This codes for CASSFLMTGDYGYTF. The full variable domain, its missing parts supplied by reference TRBV5-6 and TRBJ1-2, is DAGVTQSPTHLIKTRGQQVTLRCSPKSGHDTVSWYQQALGQGPQFIFQYYEEEERQRGNFPDRFSGHQFPNYSSELNVNALLLGDSALYLCASSFLMTGDYGYTFGSGTRLTVV.

The rearrangement uses TRBV5-1 and TRBJ1-2; D is possibly TRBD1 (6 bases). The ends were cut back, 0 bases at V and 8 bases at J, with 17 bases in the middle. The length of the CDR3 is 15 residues. Looked up from germline, CDR1 is SGHRS and CDR2 is YFSETQ. CDR3 region: CASSLERGDINGYTF. The CDR3 DNA reads TGCGCCAGCAGCTTGGAACGGGGGGACATAAACGGCTACACCTTC.

This rearrangement joins TRBV27 to TRBJ2-1; tentatively, D is TRBD1 (6 bases). The CDR3 length is 16 residues. CDR1 and CDR2 (germline): MNHEY, SMNVEV (reference sequence). The germline V and J ends were trimmed by 4 bases and 0 bases, with 13 bases remaining between them. Written as DNA, the CDR3 is TGTGCCAGCAGTTCGCAGGGGTTTAGCTCCTACAATGAGCAGTTCTTC. This encodes CASSSQGFSSYNEQFF.

This sequence joins TRBV9 and TRBJ2-2, with 10 bases lining up with TRBD2. The germline V gene encodes CDR1 SGDLS and CDR2 YYNGEE. The CDR3 loop spans 16 amino acids. Germline trimming cut 1 base from V and 4 bases from J; bases unmatched to any gene: 4. The CDR3 DNA follows: TGTGCCAGCAGCGTAAGCGGGAGGGCCAGCACCGGGGAGCTGTTTTTT. Translating it yields CASSVSGRASTGELFF. The full variable domain, its missing parts supplied by reference TRBV9 and TRBJ2-2, is DSGVTQTPKHLITATGQRVTLRCSPRSGDLSVYWYQQSLDQGLQFLIQYYNGEERAKGNILERFSAQQFPDLHSELNLSSLELGDSALYFCASSVSGRASTGELFFGEGSRLTVL.

This chain uses TRBV5-1 with TRBJ2-2; 12 bases agree with TRBD2. After removal of 6 bases from V and 1 base from J, the junction contained 7 bases not matched to a gene. The CDR3 is 17 residues long. Per germline, CDR1 SGHRS and CDR2 YFSETQ. CDR3 sequence reads: CASTLASGRENTGELFF. The CDR3 DNA follows: TGCGCCAGCACTCTCGCTAGCGGGAGGGAGAACACCGGGGAGCTGTTTTTT.

The V call is TRBV6-5, the J call TRBJ1-1; D not resolved. Trimming took off 6 bases at V and 2 bases at J, with 13 bases between the two ends. Per the germline V gene, CDR1 is MNHEY and CDR2 is SVGAGI. CDR3 length: 14 residues. CDR3: CASRGDGINTEAFF. The CDR3 coding sequence is TGTGCCAGCAGGGGAGACGGAATTAACACTGAAGCTTTCTTT.

The chain links TRBV10-3 to TRBJ1-5, with 7 bases that match TRBD1. The CDR3 contains 14 residues. Per the germline V gene, CDR1 is ENHRY and CDR2 is SYGVKD. After removal of 10 bases from V and 0 bases from J, the junction contained 6 bases not matched to a gene. In DNA, the CDR3 is TGTGCCACCCGGACAGGCAATAGCAATCAGCCCCAGCATTTT. Its protein is CATRTGNSNQPQHF.

This rearrangement joins TRBV9 to TRBJ2-2; D unclear. The CDR3 length is 16 residues. V was pared by 3 bases and J by 4 bases, with 16 bases between. Germline V CDR1 and CDR2: SGDLS, YYNGEE. CDR3 residues: CASSALAVVTTGELFF. In DNA form, the CDR3 reads TGTGCCAGCAGCGCCCTCGCGGTGGTAACCACCGGGGAGCTGTTTTTT.

The gene calls are TRBV20-1 and TRBJ2-1, with unresolved D. The germline CDR1 and CDR2 sequences are DFQATT and SNEGSKA (reference sequence). With 5 bases removed from V and 4 bases from J, the gap between germline ends came to 6 bases. CDR3 size: 11 residues. In nucleotides, the CDR3 is TGCAGTGCTCCAGATTACAATGAGCAGTTCTTC. It encodes CSAPDYNEQFF.

The rearrangement links TRBV19 to TRBJ1-5, with a possible D match to TRBD1 (5 bases). Germline-derived CDR1 and CDR2 are LNHDA and SQIVND (reference sequence). V was trimmed by 3 bases and J by 3 bases, leaving 12 bases between them. The CDR3 is made up of 15 amino acids. CDR3 sequence (DNA): TGTGCCAGTAGTATCTGGGGCAGGCACAATCAGCCCCAGCATTTT. It specifies CASSIWGRHNQPQHF.

Here the CDR3 DNA reads TGTGCCAGCAGCTCCCGACACCCCCTCGAGGGACAGGGGCGGTATGGCTACACCTTC. It codes for CASSSRHPLEGQGRYGYTF. The V gene is TRBV5-4, the J gene TRBJ1-2, with 10 bases lining up with TRBD1. Losses at the gene ends were 3 bases for V and 5 bases for J; bases not matched to a gene: 19. This CDR3 is 19 amino acids long. Germline lookup yields CDR1 SGHNT and CDR2 YYREEE (reference sequence).

The gene calls are TRBV7-2 and TRBJ2-3, with D possibly being TRBD2 (5 bases). Trimming stripped 2 bases from V and 5 bases from J, with 8 bases between. From germline, CDR1 is SGHTA and CDR2 FQGNSA. The CDR3 is 13 residues long. In DNA, the CDR3 is TGTGCCAGCAGCTTATACGGGGTAGATACGCAGTATTTT. Translation gives CASSLYGVDTQYF. The full variable domain, completed using reference TRBV7-2 and TRBJ2-3, is GAGVSQSPSNKVTEKGKDVELRCDPISGHTALYWYRQSLGQGLEFLIYFQGNSAPDKSGLPSDRFSAERTGGSVSTLTIQRTQQEDSAVYLCASSLYGVDTQYFGPGTRLTVL.

The V call is TRBV12-3 or TRBV12-4, the J call TRBJ1-2; possible D gene TRBD1, 5 bases. This CDR3 comprises 12 residues. The V and J ends lost 4 bases and 5 bases respectively, with 8 bases between them. The CDR3 nucleotides are TGTGCCAGCAGTTCAAGGGGATATGGCTACACCTTC. Encoded protein: CASSSRGYGYTF.

The chain employs TRBV29-1 and TRBJ2-5; TRBD2 matches 13 bases. The CDR3 has 14 residues. Germline V CDR1 and CDR2: SQVTM, ANQGSEA. V lost 6 bases and J lost 5; bases outside the gene matches: 6. The CDR3 is CSVRLAGGQETQYF. CDR3 sequence (DNA): TGCAGCGTCAGACTAGCGGGGGGCCAGGAGACCCAGTACTTC.

The chain recombines TRBV7-3 with TRBJ2-7, with D possibly being TRBD2 (6 bases). V was clipped by 2 bases and J by 3 bases, with 14 bases between them. CDR3 length equals 15 residues. Per the germline V gene, CDR1 is SGHTA and CDR2 is FQGTGA. The CDR3 DNA reads TGTGCCAGCAGCTTAGGCTCCGGGAGTAACTACGAGCAGTACTTC. Protein product: CASSLGSGSNYEQYF.

The chain has TRBV9 and TRBJ1-3, with 9 bases identical to TRBD1. The CDR3 covers 17 residues. J gave up 0 bases and V 1 base, and 5 bases lay outside the gene matches. The germline V gene encodes CDR1 SGDLS and CDR2 YYNGEE. CDR3 DNA sequence: TGTGCCAGCAGCGTATGGGACAGGGAAGGCTCTGGAAACACCATATATTTT. Translating it yields CASSVWDREGSGNTIYF.

The V call is TRBV4-2, the J call TRBJ2-1; 8 nucleotides match TRBD2. The trim removed 3 bases at V and 8 bases at J, leaving 15 bases unmatched. The CDR3 sequence is 17 residues long. CDR1 and CDR2 from the germline V gene are LGHNA and YNFKEQ. CDR3 residues: CASSQGGSGSNRDEQFF. The CDR3 DNA reads TGTGCCAGCAGCCAGGGGGGGAGCGGGAGTAACCGCGATGAGCAGTTCTTC.